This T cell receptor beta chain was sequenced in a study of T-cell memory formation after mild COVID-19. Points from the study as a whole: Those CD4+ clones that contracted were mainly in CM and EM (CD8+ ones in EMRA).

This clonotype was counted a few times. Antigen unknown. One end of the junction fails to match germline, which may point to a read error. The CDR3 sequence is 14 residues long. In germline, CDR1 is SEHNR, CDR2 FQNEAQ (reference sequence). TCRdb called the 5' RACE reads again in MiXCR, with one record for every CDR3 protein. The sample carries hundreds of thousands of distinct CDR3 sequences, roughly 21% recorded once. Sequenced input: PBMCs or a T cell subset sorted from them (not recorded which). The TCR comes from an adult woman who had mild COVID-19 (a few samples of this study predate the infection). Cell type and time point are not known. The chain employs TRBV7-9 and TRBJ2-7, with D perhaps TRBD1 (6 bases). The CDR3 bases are TGTGCCAGCAGCTTAACTGACACGGACAGTTTAACGGACTTC. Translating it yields CASSLTDTDSLTDF.